This entry describes one T cell receptor (beta chain). The sample belongs to a study of technical replicates of blood from a handful of donors. Profiling relied on immunoSEQ multiplex PCR, and the TCRdb table lists in-frame clones only, not all of them. Among fewer than 13,000 clones listed, roughly 94% were seen once. The trim removed 3 bases at V and 5 bases at J, leaving 6 bases unmatched. The CDR3 length is 15 residues. Germline CDR1 and CDR2: SNHLY and FYNNEI. The gene calls are TRBV2 and TRBJ2-7; TRBD1 agrees at 11 bases. This clonotype was obtained from a human donor in good health. The specimen sequenced was PBMCs. The CDR3 DNA follows: TGTGCCAGCAGTGAGGAGGGACAGGGGGTCCACGAGCAGTACTTC. Amino acid sequence: CASSEEGQGVHEQYF.